This entry lists 5 T cell receptor beta chains sequenced from one sample in a study of OX40 agonist ivuxolimab in advanced cancers. Measured with immunoSEQ multiplex PCR; TCRdb has only the in-frame clones, and not every one. This repertoire shows 100,000 to 150,000 clones, approximately 94% found once; its top ten account for more than 0.9%. Specimen: CD4+ or CD8+ T cells sorted from blood, collected in a trial of the OX40 agonist ivuxolimab. The receptor source for this set is an adult with an advanced solid tumor such as melanoma, head and neck, liver or kidney cancer.

The V and J genes are TRBV5-1 and TRBJ2-5; 9 positions match TRBD1. This CDR3 is 17 amino acids long. V was clipped by 3 bases and J by 4 bases; unmatched bases: 13. From germline, CDR1 is SGHRS and CDR2 YFSETQ. This CDR3 is CASSWTGAGSTRETQYF. Written as DNA, the CDR3 is TGCGCCAGCAGCTGGACAGGGGCTGGTTCGACTAGAGAGACCCAGTACTTC. The full variable domain, with the rest looked up from reference TRBV5-1 and TRBJ2-5, is KAGVTQTPRYLIKTRGQQVTLSCSPISGHRSVSWYQQTPGQGLQFLFEYFSETQRNKGNFPGRFSGRQFSNSRSEMNVSTLELGDSALYLCASSWTGAGSTRETQYFGPGTRLLVL.

This rearrangement joins TRBV11-3 to TRBJ1-1; 10 nucleotides match TRBD1. V shed 3 bases, J shed 3 bases, and the junction held 4 bases outside the gene matches. The CDR3 totals 15 residues. Germline V gives CDR1 SGHNT, CDR2 YENEEA. For the CDR3, the DNA is TGTGCCAGCAGCTTCCCCGGGACAGGGGACACTGAAGCTTTCTTT. It yields the protein CASSFPGTGDTEAFF.

The chain couples TRBV4-3 to TRBJ2-1; D is perhaps TRBD2 (5 bases). The CDR3 has 14 residues. Trimming stripped 0 bases from V and 6 bases from J, with 9 bases between. Per germline, CDR1 LGHNA and CDR2 YSLEER. The chain's CDR3 is CASSQDPSGNEQFF. The CDR3 bases are TGCGCCAGCAGCCAAGATCCGAGCGGCAATGAGCAGTTCTTC.

V gene TRBV7-9 combines with J gene TRBJ1-1; 8 bases are shared with TRBD1. Germline CDR1 reads SEHNR; CDR2 reads FQNEAQ (reference sequence). V lost 5 bases, J lost 4 bases, and 6 bases stayed unmatched. This CDR3 region has 14 residues. The DNA of the CDR3 is TGTGCCAGCAGCCTCGGACAGGGTGCCACTGAAGCTTTCTTT. Translated, it gives CASSLGQGATEAFF.

The J gene is TRBJ1-4, the V gene TRBV5-5, with D hard to call. CDR1 and CDR2 (germline): SGHKS, YYEKEE (reference sequence). The ends were cut back, 4 bases at V and 2 bases at J, with 9 bases in the middle. This CDR3 comprises 14 residues. Here the CDR3 reads CASSARWTNEKLFF. The CDR3 coding sequence is TGTGCCAGCAGCGCGCGGTGGACTAATGAAAAACTGTTTTTT.